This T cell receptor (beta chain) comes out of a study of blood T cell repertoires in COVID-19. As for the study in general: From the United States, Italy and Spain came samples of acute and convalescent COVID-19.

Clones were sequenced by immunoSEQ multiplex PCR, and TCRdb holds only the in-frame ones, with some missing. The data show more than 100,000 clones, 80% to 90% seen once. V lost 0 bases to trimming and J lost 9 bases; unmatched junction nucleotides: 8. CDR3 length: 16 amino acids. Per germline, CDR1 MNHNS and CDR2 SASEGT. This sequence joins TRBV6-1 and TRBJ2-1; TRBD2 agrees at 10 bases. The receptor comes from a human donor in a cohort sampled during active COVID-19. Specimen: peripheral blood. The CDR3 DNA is TGTGCCAGCAGTGAAGCTTTGTCTAGCGGGGGTGCTGAGCAGTTCTTC. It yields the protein CASSEALSSGGAEQFF.